These T cell receptor beta chains were read from a single sample in a study of CD8 T cells in ankylosing spondylitis. TCRdb re-derived calls from the 5' RACE reads in MiXCR, one entry per CDR3 protein. Of around 770,000 distinct CDR3 sequences in the sample, 19% were seen once. The sample was blood, either unsorted or a sorted T cell fraction (not recorded which). These receptors all come from a male donor with ankylosing spondylitis. Both conserved end residues are part of each CDR3. The order of the fields is clone size, V gene, J gene, CDR3 length, D gene, CDR3 protein, CDR3 DNA. A D gene is named only where the DNA matches it firmly. Not every row has a clone size; where given, it reads once, few, many or a size class.

clone size: .
V gene: TRBV2
J gene: TRBJ2-7
CDR3 length: 16
D gene: TRBD2
CDR3 protein: CASGGVGGPSFGEQYF
CDR3 DNA: TGTGCCAGCGGGGGGGTGGGAGGCCCCAGTTTTGGCGAGCAGTACTTC

clone size: few
V gene: TRBV3-1
J gene: TRBJ2-3
CDR3 length: 14
D gene: TRBD1
CDR3 protein: CASSNAAGGDTQYF
CDR3 DNA: TGTGCCAGTTCAAATGCGGCAGGGGGAGATACGCAGTATTTT

clone size: few
V gene: TRBV28
J gene: TRBJ1-6
CDR3 length: 14
D gene: TRBD1
CDR3 protein: CASSPDRVPSPLHF
CDR3 DNA: TGTGCCAGCAGTCCCGACAGGGTCCCGTCACCCCTCCACTTT

clone size: .
V gene: TRBV6-1
J gene: TRBJ1-5
CDR3 length: 11
D gene: .
CDR3 protein: CASSESQPQHF
CDR3 DNA: TGTGCCAGCAGTGAAAGTCAGCCCCAGCATTTT

clone size: few
V gene: TRBV2
J gene: TRBJ2-1
CDR3 length: 16
D gene: TRBD2
CDR3 protein: CASSEGRASGGYEQFF
CDR3 DNA: TGTGCCAGCAGTGAAGGGAGGGCTAGCGGGGGCTATGAGCAGTTCTTC

clone size: few
V gene: TRBV7-3
J gene: TRBJ2-3
CDR3 length: 13
D gene: TRBD2
CDR3 protein: CASREASTDTQYF
CDR3 DNA: TGTGCCAGCCGGGAGGCAAGCACAGATACGCAGTATTTT

clone size: .
V gene: TRBV20-1
J gene: TRBJ2-5
CDR3 length: 13
D gene: .
CDR3 protein: CSASGRGQETQYF
CDR3 DNA: TGCAGTGCTAGTGGCAGGGGACAAGAGACCCAGTACTTC

clone size: .
V gene: TRBV7-2
J gene: TRBJ1-1
CDR3 length: 17
D gene: .
CDR3 protein: CASNPQGISIMNTEAFF
CDR3 DNA: TGTGCCAGCAACCCCCAGGGGATTTCGATTATGAACACTGAAGCTTTCTTT

clone size: few
V gene: TRBV5-4
J gene: TRBJ2-3
CDR3 length: 16
D gene: .
CDR3 protein: CASSSRYTGGTDTQYF
CDR3 DNA: TGTGCCAGCAGTTCGAGGTATACGGGGGGCACAGATACGCAGTATTTT

clone size: few
V gene: TRBV20-1
J gene: TRBJ2-1
CDR3 length: 17
D gene: .
CDR3 protein: CSARSPRDAVLMDEQFF
CDR3 DNA: TGCAGTGCTAGATCCCCCCGGGACGCGGTGTTGATGGATGAGCAGTTCTTC

clone size: .
V gene: TRBV5-1
J gene: TRBJ1-1
CDR3 length: 16
D gene: TRBD1
CDR3 protein: CASSPGQGVMNTEAFF
CDR3 DNA: TGCGCCAGCAGCCCGGGACAGGGGGTTATGAACACTGAAGCTTTCTTT

clone size: .
V gene: TRBV27
J gene: TRBJ2-6
CDR3 length: 18
D gene: .
CDR3 protein: CASSLEPSLSSGANVLTF
CDR3 DNA: TGTGCCAGCAGTTTAGAACCTAGCCTGTCTTCTGGGGCCAACGTCCTGACTTTC

clone size: .
V gene: TRBV15
J gene: TRBJ2-2
CDR3 length: 13
D gene: TRBD1
CDR3 protein: CATSRQGAGELFF
CDR3 DNA: TGTGCCACCAGCAGACAGGGGGCCGGGGAGCTGTTTTTT

clone size: .
V gene: TRBV5-6
J gene: TRBJ2-7
CDR3 length: 13
D gene: .
CDR3 protein: CASSLGGDFEQYF
CDR3 DNA: TGTGCCAGCAGCTTAGGGGGGGATTTCGAGCAGTACTTC

clone size: once
V gene: TRBV7-3
J gene: TRBJ1-1
CDR3 length: 15
D gene: .
CDR3 protein: CASSPQGTGFGEAFF
CDR3 DNA: TGTGCCAGCAGCCCCCAAGGAACAGGGTTCGGTGAAGCTTTCTTT

clone size: .
V gene: TRBV5-1
J gene: TRBJ1-6
CDR3 length: 16
D gene: .
CDR3 protein: CASSLNPGDLGSPLHF
CDR3 DNA: TGCGCCAGCAGCTTGAATCCCGGGGACCTGGGGTCACCCCTCCACTTT

clone size: .
V gene: TRBV4-3
J gene: TRBJ1-3
CDR3 length: 18
D gene: .
CDR3 protein: CASSQDSEPAIAGNTIYF
CDR3 DNA: TGCGCCAGCAGCCAAGATAGTGAGCCGGCTATTGCTGGAAACACCATATATTTT

clone size: .
V gene: TRBV10-2
J gene: TRBJ2-7
CDR3 length: 13
D gene: .
CDR3 protein: CASTPTVSYEQYF
CDR3 DNA: TGCGCCAGCACCCCGACGGTGTCCTACGAGCAGTACTTC

clone size: .
V gene: TRBV20-1
J gene: TRBJ2-7
CDR3 length: 12
D gene: .
CDR3 protein: CSAITGVLEQYF
CDR3 DNA: TGCAGTGCCATCACTGGGGTCCTCGAGCAGTACTTC

clone size: few
V gene: TRBV20-1
J gene: TRBJ2-1
CDR3 length: 19
D gene: TRBD2
CDR3 protein: CSARDNGLAGEDHYNEQFF
CDR3 DNA: TGCAGTGCTAGAGATAACGGACTAGCGGGAGAAGATCACTACAATGAGCAGTTCTTC

clone size: .
V gene: TRBV6-5
J gene: TRBJ1-6
CDR3 length: 17
D gene: .
CDR3 protein: CASSYSISSAGHSPLHF
CDR3 DNA: TGTGCCAGCAGTTACTCGATCAGTTCCGCCGGGCATTCACCCCTCCACTTT

clone size: .
V gene: TRBV3-1
J gene: TRBJ1-1
CDR3 length: 15
D gene: .
CDR3 protein: CASSQEVFGGTEAFF
CDR3 DNA: TGTGCCAGCAGCCAAGAGGTCTTCGGGGGAACTGAAGCTTTCTTT

clone size: .
V gene: TRBV3-1
J gene: TRBJ2-5
CDR3 length: 14
D gene: TRBD1
CDR3 protein: CASSQWDSPETQYF
CDR3 DNA: TGTGCCAGCAGCCAATGGGACAGTCCGGAGACCCAGTACTTC